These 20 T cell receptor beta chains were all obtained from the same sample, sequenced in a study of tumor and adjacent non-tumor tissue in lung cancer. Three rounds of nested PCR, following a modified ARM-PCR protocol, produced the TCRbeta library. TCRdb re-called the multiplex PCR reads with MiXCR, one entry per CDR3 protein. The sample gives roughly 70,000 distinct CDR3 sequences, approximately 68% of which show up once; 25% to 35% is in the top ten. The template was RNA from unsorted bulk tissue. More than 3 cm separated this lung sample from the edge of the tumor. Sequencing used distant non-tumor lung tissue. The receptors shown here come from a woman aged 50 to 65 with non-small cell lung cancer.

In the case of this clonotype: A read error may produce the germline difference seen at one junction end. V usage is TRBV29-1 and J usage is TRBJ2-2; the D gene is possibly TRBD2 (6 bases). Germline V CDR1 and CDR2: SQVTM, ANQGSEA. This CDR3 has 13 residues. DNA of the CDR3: TGCAGCGTTCGGACAAGGGGCCGGAGGGAGCTGTCTTTT. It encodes CSVRTRGRRELSF.

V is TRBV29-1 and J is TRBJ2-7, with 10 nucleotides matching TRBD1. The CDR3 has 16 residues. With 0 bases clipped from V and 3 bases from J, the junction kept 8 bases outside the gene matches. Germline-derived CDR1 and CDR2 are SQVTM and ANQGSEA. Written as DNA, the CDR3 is TGCAGCGTTGAAGACTGGGACAGGGGTTTCCTCTACGAGCAGTACTTC. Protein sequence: CSVEDWDRGFLYEQYF.

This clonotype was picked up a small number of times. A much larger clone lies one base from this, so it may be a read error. DNA of the CDR3: TGTGCCACTCGTTCTCAGGGGCGGGGCACAGATACGCAGTATTTT. Protein product: CATRSQGRGTDTQYF. The rearrangement uses TRBV6-2 or TRBV6-3 and TRBJ2-3, with D perhaps matching TRBD1 (6 bases). The CDR3 extends over 15 amino acids. Trimming took 10 bases from V and 1 from J, leaving 18 bases between them. Per the germline V gene, CDR1 is MNHEY and CDR2 is SVGEGT.

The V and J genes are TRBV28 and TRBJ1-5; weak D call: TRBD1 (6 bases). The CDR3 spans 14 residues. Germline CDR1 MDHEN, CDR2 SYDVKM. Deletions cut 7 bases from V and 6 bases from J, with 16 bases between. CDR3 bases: TGTGCCAGCAAGCGGCCAGGGGTAACTCAGCCCCAGCATTTT. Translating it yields CASKRPGVTQPQHF.

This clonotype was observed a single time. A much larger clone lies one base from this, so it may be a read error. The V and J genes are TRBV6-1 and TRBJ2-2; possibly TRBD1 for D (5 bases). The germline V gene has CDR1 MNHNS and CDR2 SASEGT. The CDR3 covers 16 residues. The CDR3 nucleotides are TGTGCCAGCGGTGAAGCTGTGACAGCGAACACCGGGGAGCTGTTTTTT. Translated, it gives CASGEAVTANTGELFF.

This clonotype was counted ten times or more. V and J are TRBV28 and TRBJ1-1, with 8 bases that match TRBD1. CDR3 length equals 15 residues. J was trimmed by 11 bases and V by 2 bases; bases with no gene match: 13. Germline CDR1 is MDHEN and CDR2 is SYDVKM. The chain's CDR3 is CASSLIRDRRIRAFF. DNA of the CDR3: TGTGCCAGCAGTTTAATCCGGGACAGGCGCATCAGGGCTTTCTTT. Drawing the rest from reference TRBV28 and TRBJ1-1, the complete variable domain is DVKVTQSSRYLVKRTGEKVFLECVQDMDHENMFWYRQDPGLGLRLIYFSYDVKMKEKGDIPEGYSVSREKKERFSLILESASTNQTSMYLCASSLIRDRRIRAFFGQGTRLTVV.

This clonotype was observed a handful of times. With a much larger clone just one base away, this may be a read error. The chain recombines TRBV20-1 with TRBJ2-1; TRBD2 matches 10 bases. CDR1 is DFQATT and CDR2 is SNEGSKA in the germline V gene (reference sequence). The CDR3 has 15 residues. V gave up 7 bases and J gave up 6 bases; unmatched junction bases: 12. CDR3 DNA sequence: TGCAGTGATGTAGCGGGAGGACCCATTAGCAATGAGCAGTTCTTC. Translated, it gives CSDVAGGPISNEQFF.

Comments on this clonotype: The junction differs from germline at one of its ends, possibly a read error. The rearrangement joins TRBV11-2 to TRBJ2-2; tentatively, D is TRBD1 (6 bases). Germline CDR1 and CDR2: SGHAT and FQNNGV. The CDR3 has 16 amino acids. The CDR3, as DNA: TGTGCCAGCAGCTTGGTCCTAGGGACAAACACCGGGGAGCTGTGCTTT. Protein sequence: CASSLVLGTNTGELCF.

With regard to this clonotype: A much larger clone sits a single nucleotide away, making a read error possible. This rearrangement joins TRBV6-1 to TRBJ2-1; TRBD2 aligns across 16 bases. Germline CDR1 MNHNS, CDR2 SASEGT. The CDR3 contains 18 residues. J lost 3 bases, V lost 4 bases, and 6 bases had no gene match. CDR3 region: CASSGGLAGGPIYNEQFF. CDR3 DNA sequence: TGTGCCAGCAGTGGGGGACTAGCGGGAGGGCCAATCTACAATGAGCAGTTCTTC.

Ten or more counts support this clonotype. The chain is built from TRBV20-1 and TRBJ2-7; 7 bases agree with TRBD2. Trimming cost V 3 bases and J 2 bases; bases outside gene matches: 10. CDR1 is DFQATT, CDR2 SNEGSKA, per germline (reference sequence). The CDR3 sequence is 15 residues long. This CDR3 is CSASPASGSPYEQYF. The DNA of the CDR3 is TGCAGTGCTAGTCCGGCTAGCGGTTCCCCCTACGAGCAGTACTTC.

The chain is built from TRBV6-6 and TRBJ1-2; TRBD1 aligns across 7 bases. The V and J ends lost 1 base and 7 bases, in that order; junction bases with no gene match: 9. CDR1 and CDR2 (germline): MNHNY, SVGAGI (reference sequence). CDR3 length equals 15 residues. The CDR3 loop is CASSYLPQGVLGYTF. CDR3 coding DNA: TGTGCCAGCAGTTACTTGCCGCAGGGGGTTCTTGGCTACACCTTC.

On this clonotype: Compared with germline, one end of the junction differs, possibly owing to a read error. The CDR3 region has the DNA TGCAGCGCCAGCGGGACTGAGCAGTCCTTC. It yields the protein CSASGTEQSF. V is TRBV29-1 and J is TRBJ2-1, with 7 bases aligning to TRBD2. CDR3 length: 10 residues. Germline V gene data show CDR1 as SQVTM and CDR2 as ANQGSEA.

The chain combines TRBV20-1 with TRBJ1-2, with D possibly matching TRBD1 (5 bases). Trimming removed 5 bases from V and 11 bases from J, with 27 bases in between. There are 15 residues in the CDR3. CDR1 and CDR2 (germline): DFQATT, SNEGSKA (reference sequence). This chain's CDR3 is CSASSPRGLRDDYTF. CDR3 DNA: TGCAGTGCTTCTAGCCCAAGGGGACTGAGGGATGATTACACCTTC.

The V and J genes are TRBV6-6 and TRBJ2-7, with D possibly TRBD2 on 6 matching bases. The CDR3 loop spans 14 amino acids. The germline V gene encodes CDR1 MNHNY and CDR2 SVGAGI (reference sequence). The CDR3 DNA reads TGTGCGAGCGGGCCCGGGGACCTTTCCTACGAGCAGTACTTC. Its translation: CASGPGDLSYEQYF.

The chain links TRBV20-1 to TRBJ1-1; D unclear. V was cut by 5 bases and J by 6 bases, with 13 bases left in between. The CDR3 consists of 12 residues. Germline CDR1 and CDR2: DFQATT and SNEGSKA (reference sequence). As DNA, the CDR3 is TGCAGTGCTGGACGGGTGAATGCTGAAGCTTTCTTT. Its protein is CSAGRVNAEAFF.

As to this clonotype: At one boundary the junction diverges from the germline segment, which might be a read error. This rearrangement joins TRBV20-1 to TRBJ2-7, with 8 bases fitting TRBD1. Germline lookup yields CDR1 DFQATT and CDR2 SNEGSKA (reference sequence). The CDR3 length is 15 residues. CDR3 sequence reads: CSAYRPQDRAYKQYF. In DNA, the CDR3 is TGCAGTGCTTATCGACCCCAGGACAGGGCCTACAAGCAGTACTTC.

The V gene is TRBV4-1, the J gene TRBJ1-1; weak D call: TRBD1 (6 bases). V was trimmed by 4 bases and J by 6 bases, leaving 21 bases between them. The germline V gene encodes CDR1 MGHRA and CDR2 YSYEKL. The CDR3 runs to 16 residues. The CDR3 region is CASSRGLYRVGSEAFF. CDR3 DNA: TGCGCCAGCAGCCGAGGTCTCTACAGGGTCGGCTCTGAAGCTTTCTTT.

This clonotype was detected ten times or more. CDR3 sequence reads: CASTGQGREQYF. The CDR3 nucleotides read TGTGCCAGTACGGGACAGGGGCGCGAGCAGTACTTC. V usage is TRBV28 and J usage is TRBJ2-7; 10 positions agree with TRBD1. From germline, CDR1 is MDHEN and CDR2 SYDVKM. CDR3 length equals 12 residues. V lost 9 bases and J lost 6; bases outside the gene matches: 5. The full variable domain, in which reference TRBV28 and TRBJ2-7 provide the parts outside the CDR3, is DVKVTQSSRYLVKRTGEKVFLECVQDMDHENMFWYRQDPGLGLRLIYFSYDVKMKEKGDIPEGYSVSREKKERFSLILESASTNQTSMYLCASTGQGREQYFGPGTRLTVT.

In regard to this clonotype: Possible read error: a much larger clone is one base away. CDR3 loop: CTSSYSLRGGYTF. CDR3 DNA sequence: TGTACCAGCAGTTACTCGCTCAGGGGAGGCTACACCTTC. The chain has TRBV6-5 and TRBJ1-2; TRBD1 is a possible D gene (6 bases). This CDR3 is built from 13 residues. Germline assignment: CDR1 MNHEY and CDR2 SVGAGI.

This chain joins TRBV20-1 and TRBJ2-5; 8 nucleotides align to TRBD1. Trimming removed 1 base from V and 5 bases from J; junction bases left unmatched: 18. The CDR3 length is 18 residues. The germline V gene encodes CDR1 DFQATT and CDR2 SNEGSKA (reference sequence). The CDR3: CSARAGFTGQGFWETQYF. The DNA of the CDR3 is TGCAGTGCTAGAGCTGGTTTTACCGGACAGGGCTTCTGGGAGACCCAGTACTTC.